A single sample is the source of the 28 T cell receptor beta chains below, sequenced in a study of regulatory T cells in long-lasting Graves disease. Construction of the TCR beta libraries employed iRepertoire HTBI primers in conjunction with Arm-PCR of CDR3 regions. TCRdb itself ran the multiplex PCR reads through MiXCR, one entry per CDR3 protein. The sample shows 250,000 to 400,000 distinct CDR3 sequences, over 15% of them seen only once. Time point: newly diagnosed GD, antithyroid drugs for less than 3 months. PBMCs provided the RNA from which the TCR library was made. Material: peripheral blood mononuclear cells (PBMCs), obtained at new diagnosis, from a patient treated with antithyroid drugs. These receptors all stem from a female donor with Graves disease.

This clonotype was seen many times. J is TRBJ2-2 and V is TRBV2; D remains unclear. Germline assignment: CDR1 SNHLY and CDR2 FYNNEI. Trimming removed 6 bases from V and 0 bases from J, with 14 bases in between. The CDR3 consists of 16 residues. Written as DNA, the CDR3 is TGTGCCAGCAGGATCCCTCAGCCAGCGAACACCGGGGAGCTGTTTTTT. This sequence encodes CASRIPQPANTGELFF.

This clonotype was observed at least ten times. The gene calls are TRBV11-3 and TRBJ2-3; possible D gene TRBD1, 6 bases. The CDR3 length is 12 residues. Germline V CDR1 and CDR2: SGHNT, YENEEA. V lost 7 bases and J lost 1, with 6 bases in between. The CDR3 protein is CASTGGTDTQYF. The CDR3 DNA sequence: TGTGCCAGCACAGGGGGCACAGATACGCAGTATTTT.

The chain carries TRBV7-2 and TRBJ2-7; 7 nucleotides line up with TRBD2. V lost 4 bases and J lost 3; bases outside the gene matches: 9. The CDR3 covers 15 residues. Germline CDR1 is SGHTA and CDR2 is FQGNSA. The CDR3 nucleotides are TGTGCCAGCAGCTCTCCCGTGGGGGGGAGCTACGAGCAGTACTTC. Translating gives CASSSPVGGSYEQYF.

This clonotype has at least ten counts. V gene TRBV7-2 combines with J gene TRBJ2-1, with 10 bases lining up with TRBD2. Trimming removed 5 bases from V and 8 bases from J; junction bases left unmatched: 9. Germline V gene sequence: CDR1 SGHTA, CDR2 FQGNSA. This CDR3 contains 15 residues. In DNA form, the CDR3 reads TGTGCCAGCAGCCAAGATCCTAGCGGGAGCGATGAGCAGTTCTTC. This codes for CASSQDPSGSDEQFF.

V and J are TRBV7-3 and TRBJ2-1; D is possibly TRBD1 or TRBD2 (5 bases each). With 1 base removed from V and 13 bases from J, the gap between germline ends came to 14 bases. Germline V gene lookup returns CDR1 SGHTA and CDR2 FQGTGA. This CDR3 contains 13 residues. CDR3 DNA: TGTGCCAGCAGCTTAAACCCAGACGGGGACCAGTTCTTC. Amino acid sequence: CASSLNPDGDQFF.

The sample holds many counts of this clonotype. The chain couples TRBV27 to TRBJ2-5; 8 bases agree with TRBD1. With 9 bases clipped from V and 2 bases from J, the junction kept 11 bases outside the gene matches. In germline, CDR1 is MNHEY, CDR2 SMNVEV (reference sequence). The CDR3 totals 15 residues. The CDR3 nucleotides are TGTGCCAGTAGATCCGGGACAGGTTCGCAAGAGACCCAGTACTTC. Translation: CASRSGTGSQETQYF.

This clonotype has a count of ten or more. The V call is TRBV5-1, the J call TRBJ2-2, with no clear D. CDR3 length: 14 amino acids. V was cut by 1 base and J by 4 bases, with 8 bases left in between. CDR1 is SGHRS, CDR2 YFSETQ, per germline. The CDR3 coding sequence is TGCGCCAGCAGCTTGAGTGCCAGCACCGGGGAGCTGTTTTTT. Its protein product is CASSLSASTGELFF.

This clonotype occurred many times. This chain connects TRBV6-5 to TRBJ2-2; D tentatively reads TRBD1 or TRBD2 (6 bases each). Germline V gives CDR1 MNHEY, CDR2 SVGAGI. The CDR3 is 14 amino acids. V lost 2 bases to trimming and J lost 7 bases, with 11 bases between them. The CDR3 nucleotides read TGTGCCAGCAGTTACCGGGGGCGTGGCGGGGAGCTGTTTTTT. This gives the protein CASSYRGRGGELFF.

This clonotype occurred a few times. The chain carries TRBV15 and TRBJ2-1, with D perhaps matching TRBD1 (6 bases). V was cut by 2 bases and J by 5 bases, with 13 bases left in between. The CDR3 is 15 residues long. The germline CDR1 and CDR2 sequences are LNHNV and YYDKDF (reference sequence). The CDR3 protein is CATSRHRDTHNEQFF. CDR3 DNA sequence: TGTGCCACCAGCAGACACCGGGACACACACAATGAGCAGTTCTTC.

Notes on this clonotype: This sequence may be a read error, since a much larger clone differs from it by one base. The chain employs TRBV12-3 or TRBV12-4 and TRBJ2-1; no firm D call. This CDR3 has 16 residues. Trimming stripped 2 bases from V and 10 bases from J, with 21 bases between. In DNA, the CDR3 is TGTGCCAGCAGTTTAACTCCGCGGTCGGGCGCCTACGAGCAGTTCTTC. This translates into CASSLTPRSGAYEQFF.

This clonotype was found a few times. J is TRBJ1-5 and V is TRBV28; a possible D gene is TRBD1 (5 bases). CDR3 length: 16 residues. V shed 4 bases and J shed 0 bases, with 13 bases lying between them. Per germline, CDR1 MDHEN and CDR2 SYDVKM. The CDR3 nucleotides are TGTGCCAGCAGTTCCCTCGGGGGGGGTAGCAATCAGCCCCAGCATTTT. Its protein product is CASSSLGGGSNQPQHF. Based on the CDR3 plus reference TRBV28 and TRBJ1-5, the full variable domain is DVKVTQSSRYLVKRTGEKVFLECVQDMDHENMFWYRQDPGLGLRLIYFSYDVKMKEKGDIPEGYSVSREKKERFSLILESASTNQTSMYLCASSSLGGGSNQPQHFGDGTRLSIL.

Points on this clonotype: This sequence may be a read error, since a much larger clone differs from it by one base. The chain is built from TRBV19 and TRBJ1-5; D is possibly TRBD1 (6 bases). CDR3 size: 15 residues. In germline, CDR1 is LNHDA, CDR2 SQIVND (reference sequence). V was pared by 4 bases and J by 2 bases, with 12 bases between. CDR3 in amino acids: CASSNPGVGNQPQHF. The CDR3 DNA is TGTGCCAGTAGTAATCCAGGGGTAGGCAATCAGCCCCAGCATTTT.

The rearrangement uses TRBV7-9 and TRBJ2-1; TRBD2 agrees at 8 bases. The ends lost 2 bases at V and 9 bases at J; junction bases unmatched: 9. The CDR3 is 15 amino acids. Germline-derived CDR1 and CDR2 are SEHNR and FQNEAQ (reference sequence). The CDR3 reads CASSLSQGGRSEQFF. CDR3 coding DNA: TGTGCCAGCAGCTTATCCCAGGGCGGGAGGAGTGAGCAGTTCTTC. Complete variable domain (other parts from reference TRBV7-9 and TRBJ2-1): DTGVSQNPRHKITKRGQNVTFRCDPISEHNRLYWYRQTLGQGPEFLTYFQNEAQLEKSRLLSDRFSAERPKGSFSTLEIQRTEQGDSAMYLCASSLSQGGRSEQFFGPGTRLTVL.

This clonotype was observed at least ten times. CDR3 sequence (DNA): TGTGCCAGCAGTTTTCTCTATAGGGGCACCGGGGAGCTGTTTTTT. Translating it yields CASSFLYRGTGELFF. The gene calls are TRBV28 and TRBJ2-2, with TRBD1 as a possible D gene (5 bases). Germline lookup yields CDR1 MDHEN and CDR2 SYDVKM. V lost 3 bases and J lost 4, with 12 bases in between. The CDR3 is made up of 15 amino acids.

The V gene is TRBV27, the J gene TRBJ2-7; TRBD1 matches at 10 bases. This CDR3 has 14 residues. J lost 4 bases, V lost 6 bases, and 6 bases had no gene match. The germline V gene has CDR1 MNHEY and CDR2 SMNVEV (reference sequence). CDR3 sequence (DNA): TGTGCCAGCAGGCCGACAGGGGGCTGGTACGAGCAGTACTTC. Protein: CASRPTGGWYEQYF.

This clonotype was found many times. The chain couples TRBV11-3 to TRBJ2-1; D unresolved. The germline V gene encodes CDR1 SGHNT and CDR2 YENEEA. Trimming removed 1 base from V and 4 bases from J, with 5 bases in between. This CDR3 has 13 amino acids. The CDR3 DNA sequence: TGTGCCAGCAGCTTAGTCTCATACAATGAGCAGTTCTTC. Protein sequence: CASSLVSYNEQFF.

This clonotype was seen at least ten times. The chain recombines TRBV6-1 with TRBJ1-1; D remains ambiguous. In germline, CDR1 is MNHNS, CDR2 SASEGT. The CDR3 covers 15 residues. V was trimmed by 5 bases and J by 1 base, leaving 14 bases between them. CDR3 sequence (DNA): TGTGCCAGCAGTCCCCTTACCGTTTGGAACACTGAAGCTTTCTTT. Translated: CASSPLTVWNTEAFF.

Remarks on this clonotype: This likely reflects a read error, since a far larger clone is one base away. The V and J genes are TRBV12-3 or TRBV12-4 and TRBJ2-1; 8 bases line up with TRBD2. The CDR3 contains 14 residues. Germline trimming cut 6 bases from V and 10 bases from J; bases unmatched to any gene: 11. The chain's CDR3 is CASSLTSGGYEQFF. CDR3 DNA: TGTGCCAGCAGCCTTACTAGCGGTGGCTACGAGCAGTTCTTC.

On this clonotype itself: Being one base from a much bigger clone, this may be a read error. The gene calls are TRBV11-3 and TRBJ2-2; TRBD2 matches 7 bases. Germline assignment: CDR1 SGHNT and CDR2 YENEEA. The CDR3 sequence is 14 residues long. DNA for the CDR3: TGTGCCAGCAGCCGCGGGGGTGCGAACGGGGAGCTGGTTTTT. Its protein is CASSRGGANGELVF. Drawing the rest from reference TRBV11-3 and TRBJ2-2, the complete variable domain is EAGVVQSPRYKIIEKKQPVAFWCNPISGHNTLYWYLQNLGQGPELLIRYENEEAVDDSQLPKDRFSAERLKGVDSTLKIQPAELGDSAVYLCASSRGGANGELVFGEGSRLTVL.

This clonotype was seen at least ten times. The gene calls are TRBV10-3 and TRBJ1-2, with TRBD1 identical over 8 bases. The CDR3 contains 12 residues. Germline loops: CDR1 ENHRY, CDR2 SYGVKD. Unmatched junction bases numbered 0, after V lost 6 bases and J lost 3 bases. DNA of the CDR3: TGTGCCATCAGGACAGGGGACTATGGCTACACCTTC. Translating it yields CAIRTGDYGYTF.

The gene calls are TRBV2 and TRBJ2-5, with TRBD1 identical over 8 bases. CDR1 is SNHLY, CDR2 FYNNEI, per germline. The CDR3 has 14 amino acids. V dropped 5 bases and J dropped 1; count of bases not matched to a gene: 3. The CDR3 region has the DNA TGTGCCAGCAGTCAGGGGGCGATCCAAGAGACCCAGTACTTC. As protein: CASSQGAIQETQYF.

The chain recombines TRBV7-2 with TRBJ2-7; TRBD1 is a possible D gene (6 bases). Germline V gives CDR1 SGHTA, CDR2 FQGNSA. The CDR3 is 15 residues long. V was cut by 6 bases and J by 5 bases, with 20 bases left in between. The CDR3: CASRNWGQGGHEQYF. CDR3 sequence (DNA): TGTGCCAGCAGGAACTGGGGGCAGGGTGGACACGAGCAGTACTTC.

This clonotype was observed at least ten times. The chain employs TRBV28 and TRBJ1-2; tentative D call: TRBD1 (5 bases). The CDR3 length is 14 residues. The V end lost 5 bases, the J end lost 5 bases, and 15 bases lay between the germline ends. Germline CDR1 reads MDHEN; CDR2 reads SYDVKM. This CDR3 is CASSGGSRGYGYTF. The CDR3 bases are TGTGCCAGCAGTGGTGGAAGCCGGGGGTATGGCTACACCTTC.

This clonotype was seen at least ten times. The gene calls are TRBV5-1 and TRBJ2-3; the D is unclear. The CDR3 is 12 amino acids. The germline V and J ends were trimmed by 2 bases and 9 bases, with 10 bases remaining between them. CDR1 is SGHRS, CDR2 YFSETQ, per germline. CDR3 loop: CASSFESRTQYF. As DNA, the CDR3 is TGCGCCAGCAGCTTCGAGAGTCGGACGCAGTATTTT.

This clonotype was seen ten or more times. The chain uses TRBV6-1 and TRBJ2-7; a possible D gene is TRBD2 (5 bases). With 5 bases removed from V and 6 bases from J, the gap between germline ends came to 11 bases. Germline CDR1 is MNHNS and CDR2 is SASEGT. This CDR3 contains 12 residues. CDR3 DNA: TGTGCCAGCAGTCGACCGAGGGCCGAGCAGTACTTC. As protein: CASSRPRAEQYF.

This clonotype was seen ten or more times. The CDR3 DNA sequence: TGTGCCAGCAGCTTATTTGGCCAGGTTCAGCCACAGTATTTT. Its protein is CASSLFGQVQPQYF. The V and J genes are TRBV7-2 and TRBJ2-3, with D unresolved. Germline CDR1 and CDR2: SGHTA and FQGNSA. The CDR3 extends over 14 amino acids. With 2 bases removed from V and 12 bases from J, the gap between germline ends came to 18 bases. Together with reference TRBV7-2 and TRBJ2-3, the CDR3 gives the full variable domain: GAGVSQSPSNKVTEKGKDVELRCDPISGHTALYWYRQSLGQGLEFLIYFQGNSAPDKSGLPSDRFSAERTGGSVSTLTIQRTQQEDSAVYLCASSLFGQVQPQYFGPGTRLTVL.

This clonotype has at least ten counts. The rearrangement uses TRBV29-1 and TRBJ2-1; 11 nucleotides align to TRBD2. Trimming cost V 7 bases and J 4 bases; bases outside gene matches: 12. The germline CDR1 and CDR2 sequences are SQVTM and ANQGSEA. The CDR3 covers 16 residues. The DNA for the CDR3 is TGCAGCGCAATGGGACTAGCGGCCGTCGGATACAATGAGCAGTTCTTC. Protein product: CSAMGLAAVGYNEQFF.

This clonotype was observed at least ten times. The rearrangement joins TRBV19 to TRBJ1-6, with D unclear. The ends were cut back, 11 bases at V and 0 bases at J, with 17 bases in the middle. The CDR3 length is 16 residues. Germline V gene data show CDR1 as LNHDA and CDR2 as SQIVND (reference sequence). CDR3 in amino acids: CAETKGLSSYNSPLHF. The CDR3 bases are TGTGCCGAGACGAAAGGCTTAAGCTCCTATAATTCACCCCTCCACTTT.